The TCR beta chain under discussion was sequenced for a study of T cells in Graves' hyperthyroidism and ophthalmopathy. Study results and limitations: Expanded thyroid clonotypes (above 0.001) were mostly also found in blood.

Patients with uncontrolled infections, other autoimmune diseases, pregnancy or lactation were excluded. The source of the PBMCs was 9.5 to 10 ml of fresh peripheral blood. Using RNA transcripts as the source, TCR beta CDR3 regions were amplified. The study used the HTBI primer set for a first-round RT-PCR of the TCR CDR3. TCRdb re-called the multiplex PCR reads through MiXCR, storing one row per CDR3 protein. The sample lists over 700,000 distinct CDR3 sequences, about 17% occurring once. Turning to this clonotype: Its antigen is not known.

V lost 6 bases, J lost 4 bases, and 15 bases lay in between. The CDR3 spans 15 residues. CDR1 MNHNS and CDR2 SASEGT come from the germline V gene. Specimen: blood. V is TRBV6-1 and J is TRBJ1-4; D is undetermined. The receptor comes from a woman between 50 and 59 years old with Graves' hyperthyroidism that later progressed to Graves' ophthalmopathy. CDR3 amino acids: CASRNIDGNNEKLFF. The CDR3 DNA reads TGTGCCAGCAGGAACATCGACGGAAATAATGAAAAACTGTTTTTT.